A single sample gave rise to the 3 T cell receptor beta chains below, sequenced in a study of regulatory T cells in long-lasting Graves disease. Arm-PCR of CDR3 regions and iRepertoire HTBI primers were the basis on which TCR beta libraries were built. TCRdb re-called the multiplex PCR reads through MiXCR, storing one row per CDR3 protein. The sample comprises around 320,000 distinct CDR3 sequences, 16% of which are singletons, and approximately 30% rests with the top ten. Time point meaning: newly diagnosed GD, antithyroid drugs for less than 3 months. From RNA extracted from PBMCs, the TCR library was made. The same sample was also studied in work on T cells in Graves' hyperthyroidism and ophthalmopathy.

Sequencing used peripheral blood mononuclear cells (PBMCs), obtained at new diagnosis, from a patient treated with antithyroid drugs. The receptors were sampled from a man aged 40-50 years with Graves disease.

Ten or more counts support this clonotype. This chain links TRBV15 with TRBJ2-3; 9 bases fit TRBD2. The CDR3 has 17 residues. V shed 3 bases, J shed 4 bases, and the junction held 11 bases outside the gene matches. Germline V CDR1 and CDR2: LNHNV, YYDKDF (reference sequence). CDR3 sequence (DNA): TGTGCCACCAGCAGGGACCAGCCAGCGGGGGGTTCAGATACGCAGTATTTT. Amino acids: CATSRDQPAGGSDTQYF.

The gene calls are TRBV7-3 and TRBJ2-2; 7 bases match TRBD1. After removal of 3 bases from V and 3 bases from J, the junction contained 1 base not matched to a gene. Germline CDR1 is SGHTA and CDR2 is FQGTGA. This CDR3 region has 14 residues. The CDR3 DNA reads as TGTGCCAGCAGCTTCGACAGGGACACCGGGGAGCTGTTTTTT. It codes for CASSFDRDTGELFF.

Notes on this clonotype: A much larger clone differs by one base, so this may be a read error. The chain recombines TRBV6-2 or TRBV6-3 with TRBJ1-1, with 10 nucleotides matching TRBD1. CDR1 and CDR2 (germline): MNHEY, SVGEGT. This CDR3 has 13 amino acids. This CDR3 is CASGGQGNTKAFF. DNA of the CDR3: TGTGCCAGCGGGGGACAGGGGAACACTAAAGCTTTCTTT.